What follows describes a single TCR beta chain. This sample is drawn from a study of blood T cell repertoires in COVID-19. Overall study context: There were acute and convalescent COVID-19 samples, and they came from the United States, Italy and Spain. PBMCs, B-cell-depleted T cells, or T cells provided the cDNA or gDNA that made up the material.

Germline V gives CDR1 MNHEY, CDR2 SVGEGT. The CDR3 is 16 amino acids. Trimming pared 0 bases from V and 5 bases from J, leaving 15 bases between. Here immunoSEQ multiplex PCR was the method, and the copy in TCRdb shows in-frame clones only, minus some. The top ten clones hold 5% to 6.5% of a sample with 90,000 to 120,000 clones, around nine tenths of them seen once. The source material was peripheral blood. This rearrangement joins TRBV6-2 or TRBV6-3 to TRBJ2-3, with TRBD2 as a possible D gene (6 bases). The clonotype originates from a human donor in a cohort sampled during active COVID-19. CDR3 loop: CASSYSSPGARDTQYF. Written as DNA, the CDR3 is TGTGCCAGCAGTTACTCGAGTCCGGGAGCTAGAGATACGCAGTATTTT.